The source of this TCR beta chain is a study of human T cells and chemical hapten exposure. The CDR3 is made up of 14 amino acids. Germline loops: CDR1 LGHDT, CDR2 YNNKEL (reference sequence). The study, taken as a whole, reports: Sensitizing to DPC left TCRs with a frequency above 1 in 1000 unaltered.

At least ten counts were recorded for this clonotype. Its specificity is not known. At one end, the junction sequence differs from germline, possibly due to a read error. Time point reported: pre-sensitization, week 0. Treatment specified: therapeutic diphenylcyclopropenone sensitization with weekly scalp DPC. Single cDNA molecules in the library carried unique molecular identifiers attached during preparation. Authors' processing steps: Counts of TCRs in each sample centred on a median of 95,638 and extended from about 24,000 to 680,000. TCRdb re-called the RACE reads with MiXCR, one entry per CDR3 protein. Clone size and V and J calls follow TCRdb, not the original study. Seen here are tens of thousands of distinct CDR3 sequences, approximately 10% observed once, and the top ten hold under 5%.

This receptor was identified in a woman in her thirties or forties with alopecia areata. Some clones in this sample may be carry-over from other donors' samples. This specimen consisted of whole blood, obtained in connection with sensitization to the hapten diphenylcyclopropenone (DPC). The genes are TRBV3-1 and TRBJ2-7; TRBD2 matches 8 bases. The CDR3 DNA sequence: TGTGCCAGCAGCCAAGAAGGGGCAAGCGGGAGTCTAGCCTTC. Translated: CASSQEGASGSLAF.